This TCR beta chain was obtained from a study of blood T cell repertoires in COVID-19. The overall study: The cDNA or gDNA used as material had been derived from T cells, B-cell-depleted T cells, or PBMCs.

The junction had 12 bases not matched to a gene; V was cut back by 6 bases and J by 8 bases. CDR1 is LGHDT and CDR2 is YNNKEL in the germline V gene (reference sequence). The CDR3 is 14 residues long. Original data processing: It was from reference gene primer amplification that nucleated cell counts were estimated. Assay used: immunoSEQ multiplex PCR; TCRdb lists only in-frame clones, some missing. V and J calls and clone size are given by that table; D and trimming were obtained from the DNA. The repertoire includes roughly 320,000 clones, 90% of them detected once, and roughly 3.9% sits in the top ten. Cohort assignment relied on participant-reported clinical history.

The receptor was isolated from a woman in her 30s who had been exposed to COVID-19. J is TRBJ1-2 and V is TRBV3-1 (or the pseudogene TRBV3-2); 7 nucleotides line up with TRBD1. Sequences were obtained from PBMCs or T cells enriched from blood (not recorded which). The CDR3 protein is CASRPTGRSGGYTF. The CDR3 nucleotides are TGTGCCAGCAGGCCGACAGGGCGCTCGGGCGGCTACACCTTC.